Sequencing of this T cell receptor beta chain was carried out in a study of radiotherapy plus CTLA-4 blockade in lung cancer (dated by TCRdb to 2017 to 2018). Notes on the research overall: Objective responses were observed in 18% of enrolled patients, and disease control was achieved in about 32%.

The investigation overall reported the following: After treatment with radiotherapy and ipilimumab, TCR clones that came from tumors expanded in the peripheral blood. Increased serum interferon-beta after radiation, together with early dynamic changes in blood T cell clones, were reported to be the strongest predictors of response.

This clone was counted a single time. Its antigen is unknown. No much larger clone exists at a distance of one base, and base qualities are not known. V lost 6 bases and J lost 4 bases; the stretch between them is 18 bases long. From a lookup of the germline V gene, CDR1 and CDR2 are SGHTA and FQGNSA. CDR3 length: 16 amino acids, cysteine to phenylalanine. Only the CDR3 part of the read is kept: 48 bases, read in frame from the first base. Library preparation was by the immunoSEQ multiplex PCR assay. Drawn from immuneACCESS, this table holds only the in-frame rearrangements with V and J called that TCRdb kept. Clones are partly lost; checked studies trace under half to an unresolved V gene and leave the rest unexplained. In all, the sample holds tens of thousands of clones, and about two thirds of those were seen once. The biggest ten clones account for over 11% of the sample. The study tested focal radiation therapy combined with CTLA-4 blockade (ipilimumab) in patients with chemo-refractory metastatic non-small-cell lung cancer.

This material consisted of peripheral blood, taken from a patient treated with radiotherapy plus ipilimumab. Rearrangement joined TRBV7-2 to TRBJ2-2; a weak D assignment points to TRBD2 (7 bases agree). The clonotype comes from a human donor with non-small cell lung cancer that progressed on radiotherapy plus ipilimumab. Read as DNA, the sequence is TGTGCCAGCAGTCTAGGGCGGGGGCGAGGCACCGGGGAGCTGTTTTTT. Its coded protein is CASSLGRGRGTGELFF.